Shown below are 22 T cell receptor beta chains from a single sample sequenced in a study of beta chain features in type 1 diabetes. Expressed TCRB transcripts were sequenced because the entire RNA isolate underwent reverse transcription. Produced via immunoSEQ multiplex PCR; TCRdb's table is partial and in-frame only. The sample contains 300,000 or so clones, 13% of which appear only once. Whole-study results and caveats: TCRB CDR3s from Type 1 diabetes patients were moderately but significantly shorter in all four CD4+ subsets.

The antigens for these receptors are not known. The sequencing sample was made of naive CD4+ T cells from blood. The receptor set was obtained from a woman under 30 with type 1 diabetes.

This clone was seen only a few times. This chain connects TRBV20-1 to TRBJ1-2, with D hard to call. The CDR3 consists of 10 residues. Germline V gene sequence: CDR1 DFQATT, CDR2 SNEGSKA (reference sequence). The germline V and J ends were trimmed by 7 bases and 1 base, with 4 bases remaining between them. The CDR3 nucleotides are TGCAGTGGAGATAACTATGGCTACACCTTC. The encoded protein is CSGDNYGYTF.

This clone was seen a handful of times. This chain links TRBV7-3 with TRBJ2-1; 7 bases align to TRBD2. The CDR3 spans 15 residues. CDR1 and CDR2 from the germline V gene are SGHTA and FQGTGA. J gave up 4 bases and V 2 bases, and 5 bases lay outside the gene matches. CDR3 in amino acids: CASSLRASGYNEQFF. For the CDR3, the DNA is TGTGCCAGCAGCTTACGGGCTAGCGGTTACAATGAGCAGTTCTTC.

The chain has TRBV4-1 and TRBJ2-2; D may be TRBD1 (5 bases). CDR1 MGHRA and CDR2 YSYEKL come from the germline V gene. The CDR3 runs to 18 residues. V gave up 3 bases and J gave up 5 bases, with 22 bases separating them. The CDR3 sequence is CASSHAPAGILGTGELFF. The CDR3 coding sequence is TGCGCCAGCAGCCACGCCCCGGCAGGGATCCTCGGGACCGGGGAGCTGTTTTTT.

The V call is TRBV7-2, the J call TRBJ2-3, with D unresolved. Germline V gene lookup returns CDR1 SGHTA and CDR2 FQGNSA. CDR3 length: 11 residues. Trimming pared 2 bases from V and 14 bases from J, leaving 11 bases between. Here the CDR3 DNA reads TGTGCCAGCAGCTTAACCCAGGTGGCGTATTTT. It is translated as CASSLTQVAYF.

Details on this clone: Other DNA sequences within the sample encode an identical CDR3. The chain recombines TRBV29-1 with TRBJ2-5; TRBD2 is a possible D gene (5 bases). Trimming cost V 6 bases and J 5 bases, with 10 bases left between them. Germline assignment: CDR1 SQVTM and CDR2 ANQGSEA. This CDR3 region has 11 residues. The CDR3 sequence: CSVGRGETQYF. CDR3 coding DNA: TGCAGCGTGGGGAGAGGGGAGACCCAGTACTTC.

The chain links TRBV5-4 to TRBJ2-1, with 12 bases identical to TRBD2. After removal of 3 bases from V and 7 bases from J, the junction contained 5 bases not matched to a gene. Germline V gene lookup returns CDR1 SGHNT and CDR2 YYREEE (reference sequence). The CDR3 is 15 amino acids. The DNA for the CDR3 is TGTGCCAGCAGCTGGCTAGCGGGAGGGCCAAATGAGCAGTTCTTC. It yields the protein CASSWLAGGPNEQFF.

V and J are TRBV7-2 and TRBJ2-7, with D possibly being TRBD1 (6 bases). In germline, CDR1 is SGHTA, CDR2 FQGNSA. This CDR3 has 16 residues. The V gene lost 3 bases and the J gene lost 4 bases, with 19 bases spanning the gap. Written as DNA, the CDR3 is TGTGCCAGCAGCTTTTGGATCGGACAGAAACTTTACGAGCAGTACTTC. Protein sequence: CASSFWIGQKLYEQYF.

This clone was seen more than once but under ten times. The V call is TRBV20-1, the J call TRBJ2-3; no clear D. This CDR3 has 11 residues. V lost 3 bases and J 6 bases, leaving 7 bases between the germline ends. Germline loops: CDR1 DFQATT, CDR2 SNEGSKA (reference sequence). This chain's CDR3 is CSARTGDTQYF. For the CDR3, the DNA is TGCAGTGCTAGGACTGGGGATACGCAGTATTTT.

The V call is TRBV6-5, the J call TRBJ2-7; no reliable D call. The CDR3 extends over 16 amino acids. Germline CDR1 is MNHEY and CDR2 is SVGAGI. The V and J ends lost 2 bases and 0 bases respectively, with 14 bases between them. Here the CDR3 reads CASSYGPRFLSYEQYF. In DNA, the CDR3 is TGTGCCAGCAGTTACGGCCCCAGGTTTCTCTCCTACGAGCAGTACTTC.

This clone was seen only a few times. The chain is built from TRBV11-2 and TRBJ1-1; the D gene is possibly TRBD1 (5 bases). The CDR3 runs to 12 residues. Trimming took 6 bases from V and 5 from J, leaving 10 bases between them. Germline V lookup: CDR1 SGHAT, CDR2 FQNNGV. This CDR3 is CASRGGGTEAFF. The CDR3 DNA sequence: TGTGCCAGCAGGGGCGGGGGAACTGAAGCTTTCTTT. The whole variable domain, filled in from reference TRBV11-2 and TRBJ1-1, reads EAGVAQSPRYKIIEKRQSVAFWCNPISGHATLYWYQQILGQGPKLLIQFQNNGVVDDSQLPKDRFSAERLKGVDSTLKIQPAKLEDSAVYLCASRGGGTEAFFGQGTRLTVV.

This clone showed up just a few times. This rearrangement joins TRBV5-6 to TRBJ2-1; TRBD1 agrees at 8 bases. The CDR3 covers 15 residues. The V gene's germline CDR1 is SGHDT and CDR2 YYEEEE. The J segment lost 3 bases and the V segment lost 4 bases, leaving 6 bases of the junction unmatched. Here the CDR3 DNA reads TGTGCCAGCAGCCGGACAGGGCTTGGCTACAATGAGCAGTTCTTC. The encoded protein is CASSRTGLGYNEQFF.

This chain links TRBV10-3 with TRBJ1-1; TRBD1 is a possible D gene (5 bases). Trimming removed 3 bases from V and 2 bases from J, with 10 bases in between. Germline V CDR1 and CDR2: ENHRY, SYGVKD. This CDR3 region has 14 residues. The CDR3 loop reads CAISDRQGNTEAFF. CDR3 coding DNA: TGTGCCATCAGTGACAGGCAGGGCAACACTGAAGCTTTCTTT.

The chain recombines TRBV29-1 with TRBJ2-5; 7 bases align to TRBD1. This CDR3 spans 14 amino acids. CDR1 is SQVTM, CDR2 ANQGSEA, per germline. Unmatched junction bases numbered 7, after V lost 4 bases and J lost 2 bases. The CDR3 loop is CSVGVTGRQETQYF. DNA of the CDR3: TGCAGCGTTGGAGTGACAGGGCGGCAAGAGACCCAGTACTTC.

This chain connects TRBV7-2 to TRBJ2-5; 8 nucleotides align to TRBD2. Germline values: CDR1 SGHTA, CDR2 FQGNSA. Losses at the gene ends were 1 base for V and 3 bases for J; bases not matched to a gene: 7. This CDR3 region has 16 residues. The CDR3 loop reads CASSLGLAGGKETQYF. As DNA, the CDR3 is TGTGCCAGCAGCTTAGGGCTAGCGGGCGGAAAAGAGACCCAGTACTTC.

This clone has more than one count but fewer than ten. The rearrangement links TRBV15 to TRBJ2-7, with 8 bases that match TRBD1. J was trimmed by 6 bases and V by 3 bases; bases with no gene match: 10. Germline V CDR1 and CDR2: LNHNV, YYDKDF (reference sequence). The CDR3 is 15 amino acids. Here the CDR3 reads CATSRGGRGLGEQYV. CDR3 DNA sequence: TGTGCCACCAGCAGGGGAGGCAGGGGGCTAGGCGAGCAGTACGTC.

This clone was picked up a small number of times. The chain uses TRBV27 and TRBJ2-6, with D uncertain. CDR3 size: 14 residues. V lost 6 bases and J lost 0, with 6 bases in between. Per the germline V gene, CDR1 is MNHEY and CDR2 is SMNVEV (reference sequence). CDR3: CASRESSGANVLTF. In DNA, the CDR3 is TGTGCCAGCAGGGAGAGCTCTGGGGCCAACGTCCTGACTTTC.

Only a few counts were recorded for this clone. The rearrangement joins TRBV27 to TRBJ2-6; 14 bases are a match to TRBD2. Germline CDR1 and CDR2: MNHEY and SMNVEV (reference sequence). CDR3 length: 20 amino acids. V shed 6 bases and J 0 bases; nucleotides not matched to a gene: 10. The CDR3 coding sequence is TGTGCCAGCAGACCTGGGACTAGCGGGAGACCTTACTCTGGGGCCAACGTCCTGACTTTC. This encodes CASRPGTSGRPYSGANVLTF. The full variable domain, completed using reference TRBV27 and TRBJ2-6, is EAQVTQNPRYLITVTGKKLTVTCSQNMNHEYMSWYRQDPGLGLRQIYYSMNVEVTDKGDVPEGYKVSRKEKRNFPLILESPSPNQTSLYFCASRPGTSGRPYSGANVLTFGAGSRLTVL.

This clone has more than one count but fewer than ten. V is TRBV18 and J is TRBJ2-5; weak D call: TRBD2 (6 bases). The germline V gene encodes CDR1 KGHSH and CDR2 LQKENI. This CDR3 has 14 residues. Deletions cut 6 bases from V and 1 base from J, with 12 bases between. CDR3 nucleotide sequence: TGTGCCAGCTCGTGGTCGGGGGTCCAAGAGACCCAGTACTTC. Its protein product is CASSWSGVQETQYF.

This clone was counted a few times. J is TRBJ1-5 and V is TRBV30; TRBD1 aligns across 8 bases. Looked up from germline, CDR1 is GTSNPN and CDR2 is SVGIG (reference sequence). With 1 base clipped from V and 3 bases from J, the junction kept 11 bases outside the gene matches. This CDR3 comprises 17 residues. The CDR3, as DNA: TGTGCCTGGAGTGGGGGGACAGGCCGCTTCTTCAATCAGCCCCAGCATTTT. Its protein product is CAWSGGTGRFFNQPQHF.

This clone has just a few counts. The rearrangement uses TRBV9 and TRBJ2-6; 9 bases are shared with TRBD1. This CDR3 spans 17 amino acids. Per germline, CDR1 SGDLS and CDR2 YYNGEE. V shed 3 bases and J 4 bases; nucleotides not matched to a gene: 8. This CDR3 is CASSAQQGALGANVLTF. The CDR3 nucleotides read TGTGCCAGCAGCGCCCAACAGGGGGCTCTGGGGGCCAACGTCCTGACTTTC.

Only a few counts were recorded for this clone. CDR3 amino acids: CASSPEAATDTQYF. In DNA, the CDR3 is TGTGCCAGCAGCCCTGAGGCAGCGACAGATACGCAGTATTTT. The chain recombines TRBV9 with TRBJ2-3; no clear D gene. The CDR3 has 14 residues. Germline V gives CDR1 SGDLS, CDR2 YYNGEE. Deletions cut 4 bases from V and 3 bases from J, with 12 bases between.

In DNA form, the CDR3 reads TGTGCCAGTAGTCAGTTCTCTGGGGCCAACGTCCTGACTTTC. This translates into CASSQFSGANVLTF. The chain has TRBV19 and TRBJ2-6; no clear D gene. The length of the CDR3 is 14 residues. V was clipped by 5 bases and J by 0 bases, with 5 bases between them. CDR1 is LNHDA and CDR2 is SQIVND in the germline V gene (reference sequence).